These 2 T cell receptor beta chains originate from one sample sequenced in a study of a mutant IDH1 vaccine in newly diagnosed glioma. The time point is: week 35, safety follow-up. Every single dose of the vaccine, 300 ug of mutant IDH1 20-mer peptide, came with topical imiquimod. The antigens for these receptors are not known. Generated by immunoSEQ multiplex PCR, the TCRdb table keeps only in-frame clones and is missing some. The data show approximately 60,000 clones, about 73% seen once. The sample was PBMCs, taken from a glioma patient whose treatment included an IDH1 peptide vaccine. These receptors came from a man aged 45-65 years with glioma.

J is TRBJ1-3 and V is TRBV25-1; D uncertain. The CDR3 runs 12 residues. Germline CDR1 and CDR2: MGHDK and SYGVNS. Trimming stripped 10 bases from V and 4 bases from J, with 11 bases between. The CDR3 DNA reads as TGTGCCACCAGCTATGACGGAAACACCATATATTTT. This encodes CATSYDGNTIYF.

V gene TRBV7-2 combines with J gene TRBJ1-2; the D gene is possibly TRBD1 (5 bases). Trimming shortened V by 5 bases and J by 1 base, and 11 bases separated the two germline ends. The germline V gene has CDR1 SGHTA and CDR2 FQGNSA. This CDR3 contains 14 residues. Here the CDR3 reads CASSLGTFNYGYTF. For the CDR3, the DNA is TGTGCCAGCAGCCTCGGGACGTTTAACTATGGCTACACCTTC.